A selection of T cell receptor beta chains follows, all from one sample in a study of CD8 T cells in Susac syndrome. TCRdb used MiXCR to reprocess the immunoSEQ multiplex PCR reads, holding one entry per CDR3 protein. The sample lists about 81,000 distinct CDR3 sequences, approximately 95% occurring once. Sequencing input: CD8+ T cells from PBMCs. The receptors were gathered from a human donor with Susac syndrome. The CDR3 runs from the conserved cysteine through the conserved F or W. A D gene is named only where the DNA matches it firmly. Clone size is given for some rows only: seen once, a few or many times, or a class if the clone is expanded.

abundance: .; d_gene: TRBD2; v_gene: TRBV30; len: 14; j_gene: TRBJ2-3; CDR3nt: TGTGCCTGGATTAGCGGGAGAAGTACAGATACGCAGTATTTT; CDR3aa: CAWISGRSTDTQYF
abundance: .; d_gene: .; v_gene: TRBV5-4; len: 16; j_gene: TRBJ2-5; CDR3nt: TGTGCCAGCAGCCTAAGGGGGGACGCCCTGGGGGAGACCCAGTACTTC; CDR3aa: CASSLRGDALGETQYF
abundance: .; d_gene: .; v_gene: TRBV20-1; len: 15; j_gene: TRBJ2-4; CDR3nt: TGCAGTGCTTGGGAGGCAAAACTAGCCAAAAACATTCAGTACTTC; CDR3aa: CSAWEAKLAKNIQYF
abundance: few; d_gene: TRBD2; v_gene: TRBV7-7; len: 16; j_gene: TRBJ2-1; CDR3nt: TGTGCTAGCAGCTTAGCTGCGGGAGGGCCTTACAATGAGCAGTTCTTC; CDR3aa: CASSLAAGGPYNEQFF
abundance: .; d_gene: TRBD1; v_gene: TRBV5-6; len: 14; j_gene: TRBJ1-6; CDR3nt: TGTGCCAGCGGGGCAGGGGGCCAAGGTTCACCCCTCCACTTT; CDR3aa: CASGAGGQGSPLHF
abundance: .; d_gene: .; v_gene: TRBV10-3; len: 14; j_gene: TRBJ2-1; CDR3nt: TGTGCCATCAGTGAACATTTCTCCTACAATGAGCAGTTCTTC; CDR3aa: CAISEHFSYNEQFF
abundance: .; d_gene: .; v_gene: TRBV24-1; len: 13; j_gene: TRBJ2-7; CDR3nt: TGTGCCACCAGTACGCGACAGTCCTACGAGCAGTACTTC; CDR3aa: CATSTRQSYEQYF
abundance: once; d_gene: .; v_gene: TRBV24-1; len: 15; j_gene: TRBJ2-3; CDR3nt: TGTGCCACCAGTACCTACGACAGTGGCACAGATACGCAGTATTTT; CDR3aa: CATSTYDSGTDTQYF
abundance: .; d_gene: .; v_gene: TRBV28; len: 15; j_gene: TRBJ2-1; CDR3nt: TGTGCCAGCAGTTTACCATCCGGGGTAAGAAATGAGCAGTTCTTC; CDR3aa: CASSLPSGVRNEQFF
abundance: once; d_gene: .; v_gene: TRBV19; len: 16; j_gene: TRBJ1-1; CDR3nt: TGTGCCAGTAGCAAAGAGCCCGGGGGTTTAAACACTGAAGCTTTCTTT; CDR3aa: CASSKEPGGLNTEAFF
abundance: .; d_gene: TRBD2; v_gene: TRBV30; len: 16; j_gene: TRBJ2-3; CDR3nt: TGTGCCTGGAGTGTGCTAGCGGGTTCTAGCACAGATACGCAGTATTTT; CDR3aa: CAWSVLAGSSTDTQYF
abundance: .; d_gene: .; v_gene: TRBV25-1; len: 12; j_gene: TRBJ2-1; CDR3nt: TGTGCCAGCTCACGACAGTACAATGAGCAGTTCTTC; CDR3aa: CASSRQYNEQFF
abundance: .; d_gene: TRBD1; v_gene: TRBV7-3; len: 15; j_gene: TRBJ1-1; CDR3nt: TGTGCCAGCAGCCCCCGGACAGGGGGGAACACTGAAGCTTTCTTT; CDR3aa: CASSPRTGGNTEAFF
abundance: .; d_gene: TRBD1; v_gene: TRBV27; len: 16; j_gene: TRBJ2-7; CDR3nt: TGTGCCAGCAGTCAGAAGTCTGAGGGACAGGGTAACGAGCAGTACTTC; CDR3aa: CASSQKSEGQGNEQYF